This record looks at one T cell receptor beta chain sequence and its context. Its antigen is unidentified. Trimming cost V 11 bases and J 4 bases, with 8 bases left between them. Per germline, CDR1 MNHEY and CDR2 SVGAGI. The CDR3 is made up of 10 amino acids. These data come from a study of T cell responses to AZD1222 COVID-19 vaccine. Study-wide results and caveats: Repertoires were sampled only after the peak T cell response. As reported, nearly half of all spike-specific TCRs target variant regions that are unmutated. Seropositive at baseline were only a handful of AZD1222 recipients. The donors showed a predominance of white British ancestry and of females, with possible underestimation of clonal diversity.

Generated by immunoSEQ multiplex PCR, the TCRdb table keeps only in-frame clones and is missing some. Altogether some 150,000 clones are present, 85% to 95% being singletons, with the ten largest covering roughly 0.9%. The sequence was collected from an adult in good health. The starting material was peripheral blood, obtained on day 0 of AZD1222 vaccination. This chain connects TRBV6-5 to TRBJ1-1; D ambiguous. The CDR3 spells CAAGFTEAFF. The DNA for the CDR3 is TGTGCCGCGGGCTTCACTGAAGCTTTCTTT.